These T cell receptor beta chains were read from a single sample in a study of CD8+ T cells in alopecia areata. The table came from immunoSEQ multiplex PCR; TCRdb's copy has only in-frame clones and leaves some out. In the table there are fewer than 90,000 clones, roughly half of which are singletons. The specimen was NKG2D-high CD8+ T cells sorted from blood. Receptors were obtained from a human donor with alopecia areata. CDR3s include the opening cysteine and the closing phenylalanine or tryptophan. Each record gives: clone size, CDR3 length, V gene, J gene, D gene, CDR3 protein, CDR3 DNA. The D gene is left open where the match is weak. Size is omitted from some rows. Given values are once, few, many or a class for expanded clones.

abundance: -
len: 13
v_gene: TRBV29-1
j_gene: TRBJ2-7
d_gene: -
CDR3aa: CSVEGEIPNEQYF
CDR3nt: TGCAGCGTTGAAGGTGAAATCCCCAACGAGCAGTACTTC

abundance: few
len: 16
v_gene: TRBV18
j_gene: TRBJ2-5
d_gene: -
CDR3aa: CASSPREAAAWETQYF
CDR3nt: TGTGCCAGCTCACCAAGGGAGGCGGCCGCTTGGGAGACCCAGTACTTC

abundance: -
len: 16
v_gene: TRBV29-1
j_gene: TRBJ2-3
d_gene: TRBD2
CDR3aa: CSVEDGLAGFTDTQYF
CDR3nt: TGCAGCGTTGAAGATGGGTTAGCGGGATTCACAGATACGCAGTATTTT

abundance: -
len: 13
v_gene: TRBV29-1
j_gene: TRBJ1-2
d_gene: TRBD1
CDR3aa: CSVGTGGDYGYTF
CDR3nt: TGCAGCGTTGGGACAGGGGGTGACTATGGCTACACCTTC

abundance: few
len: 14
v_gene: TRBV29-1
j_gene: TRBJ1-1
d_gene: TRBD1
CDR3aa: CSVETGGTDTEAFF
CDR3nt: TGCAGCGTTGAGACAGGGGGTACGGACACTGAAGCTTTCTTT

abundance: few
len: 13
v_gene: TRBV28
j_gene: TRBJ2-7
d_gene: TRBD2
CDR3aa: CASGEGFGYEQYF
CDR3nt: TGTGCCAGCGGGGAGGGGTTTGGGTACGAGCAGTACTTC

abundance: once
len: 15
v_gene: TRBV27
j_gene: TRBJ2-2
d_gene: -
CDR3aa: CASSSLEPNTGELFF
CDR3nt: TGTGCCAGCAGTAGTCTGGAGCCGAACACCGGGGAGCTGTTTTTT

abundance: few
len: 13
v_gene: TRBV6-5
j_gene: TRBJ2-7
d_gene: TRBD1
CDR3aa: CASMRQGNYEQYF
CDR3nt: TGTGCCAGCATGAGACAGGGGAATTACGAGCAGTACTTC

abundance: -
len: 14
v_gene: TRBV30
j_gene: TRBJ2-5
d_gene: -
CDR3aa: CAWSVRDGQETQYF
CDR3nt: TGTGCCTGGAGTGTAAGGGATGGGCAAGAGACCCAGTACTTC

abundance: few
len: 14
v_gene: TRBV19
j_gene: TRBJ2-7
d_gene: -
CDR3aa: CASSIGPWTYEQYF
CDR3nt: TGTGCCAGTAGTATAGGGCCCTGGACCTACGAGCAGTACTTC

abundance: few
len: 15
v_gene: TRBV4-3
j_gene: TRBJ2-1
d_gene: -
CDR3aa: CASSQDGTTYNEQFF
CDR3nt: TGCGCCAGCAGCCAAGATGGCACCACCTACAATGAGCAGTTCTTC